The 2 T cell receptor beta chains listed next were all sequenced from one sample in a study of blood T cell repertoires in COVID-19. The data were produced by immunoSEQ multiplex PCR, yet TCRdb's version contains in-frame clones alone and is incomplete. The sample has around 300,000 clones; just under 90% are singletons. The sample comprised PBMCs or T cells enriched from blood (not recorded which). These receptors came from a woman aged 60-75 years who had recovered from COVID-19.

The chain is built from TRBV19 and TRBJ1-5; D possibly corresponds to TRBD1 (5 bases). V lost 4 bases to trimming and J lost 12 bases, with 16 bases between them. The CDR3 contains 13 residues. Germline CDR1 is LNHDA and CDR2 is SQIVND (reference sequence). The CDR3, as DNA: TGTGCCAGTAGTAGTTCATCCCTGGGGGGCCAGCATTTT. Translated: CASSSSSLGGQHF. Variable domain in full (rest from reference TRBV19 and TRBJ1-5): DGGITQSPKYLFRKEGQNVTLSCEQNLNHDAMYWYRQDPGQGLRLIYYSQIVNDFQKGDIAEGYSVSREKKESFPLTVTSAQKNPTAFYLCASSSSSLGGQHFGDGTRLSIL.

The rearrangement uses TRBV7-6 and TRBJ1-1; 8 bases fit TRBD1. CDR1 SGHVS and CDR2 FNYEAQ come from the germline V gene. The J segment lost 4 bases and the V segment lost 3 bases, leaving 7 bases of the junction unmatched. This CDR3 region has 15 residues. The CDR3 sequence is CASSLDATGGTEAFF. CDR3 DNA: TGTGCCAGCAGCTTGGACGCAACAGGGGGCACTGAAGCTTTCTTT.